This is a list of T cell receptor beta chains from one sample in a study of cytomegalovirus exposure and HLA in healthy donors. Clones were sequenced by immunoSEQ multiplex PCR, and TCRdb holds only the in-frame ones, with some missing. Found here are around 94,000 clones, more than 70% of them singletons; the top ten hold 4% to 5.5%. Material for sequencing was PBMCs. The receptor set was obtained from a male donor in good health and CMV-seropositive. Both conserved end residues are part of each CDR3. Fields, in order: CDR3 DNA, CDR3 protein, J gene, clone size, V gene, D gene. A D gene is named only where the DNA matches it firmly. The listing skips clone size in some rows; elsewhere it reads once, few, many or a size class.

DNA: TGTGCCAGCAGTAGCTACGGGACAACTAGTACTGGAAACACCATATATTTT
CDR3: CASSSYGTTSTGNTIYF
J: TRBJ1-3
size: .
V: TRBV28
D: .

DNA: TGTGCCAGCTTTTTACAGGGGAACGGCAATCGGCCCCAGCATTTT
CDR3: CASFLQGNGNRPQHF
J: TRBJ1-5
size: .
V: TRBV6-1
D: TRBD1

DNA: TGTGCCAGCAGTTTGGTAGCGGGGGGTAGAGATGAGCAGTTCTTC
CDR3: CASSLVAGGRDEQFF
J: TRBJ2-1
size: .
V: TRBV27
D: TRBD2

DNA: TGTGCCAGCAGCTTAGAGCGGGGGGGGGTGAGAGAGCAGTTCTTC
CDR3: CASSLERGGVREQFF
J: TRBJ2-1
size: .
V: TRBV7-9
D: TRBD2

DNA: TGTGCCTCCAGGCTTGCCGCGAACACCGGGGAGCTGTTTTTT
CDR3: CASRLAANTGELFF
J: TRBJ2-2
size: .
V: TRBV14
D: .

DNA: TGTGCCAGCAGACCGGGACAGGGTTACTATGGCTACACCTTC
CDR3: CASRPGQGYYGYTF
J: TRBJ1-2
size: .
V: TRBV2
D: TRBD1

DNA: TGTGCCAGCAGCCCCAGAGGGACCGGGGAGCTGTTTTTT
CDR3: CASSPRGTGELFF
J: TRBJ2-2
size: .
V: TRBV14
D: .

DNA: TGTGCCAGCAGTCGAATGCGGGGGCATGAGCAGTTCTTC
CDR3: CASSRMRGHEQFF
J: TRBJ2-1
size: .
V: TRBV25-1
D: .

DNA: TGTGCCAGCAGGCCGACAGGACCTGTTTACGAGCAGTACTTC
CDR3: CASRPTGPVYEQYF
J: TRBJ2-7
size: .
V: TRBV2
D: .

DNA: TGCGCCAGCAGCCATCCCCCAACTAGCGGGTCGTCAGATACGCAGTATTTT
CDR3: CASSHPPTSGSSDTQYF
J: TRBJ2-3
size: .
V: TRBV4-1
D: TRBD2

DNA: TGTGCCAGCACAAGTGCAGGGGTGGTTGGAAACACCATATATTTT
CDR3: CASTSAGVVGNTIYF
J: TRBJ1-3
size: .
V: TRBV28
D: .

DNA: TGTGCCAGTACGGACAGGGGGCGAGAGGGCTACACCTTC
CDR3: CASTDRGREGYTF
J: TRBJ1-2
size: .
V: TRBV19
D: TRBD1

DNA: TGTGCCAGCAGCTCAACCCGAGCGGATCTAGAGGAGCAGTACTTC
CDR3: CASSSTRADLEEQYF
J: TRBJ2-7
size: .
V: TRBV7-9
D: .

DNA: TGTGCCAGCAGCTTATTTCCTCGCAATGAGCAGTTCTTC
CDR3: CASSLFPRNEQFF
J: TRBJ2-1
size: .
V: TRBV7-2
D: .

DNA: TGTGCCAGCAGACCGACAGGGTCTGGAAACACCATATATTTT
CDR3: CASRPTGSGNTIYF
J: TRBJ1-3
size: few
V: TRBV6-6
D: TRBD1

DNA: TGTGCCAGTAGTATTAAGGTTCGGACACGCGACGAGCAGTACTTC
CDR3: CASSIKVRTRDEQYF
J: TRBJ2-7
size: once
V: TRBV19
D: .

DNA: TGTGCCAGCAGCCAATACGGGGGGGCCTCCAATGAGCAGTTCTTC
CDR3: CASSQYGGASNEQFF
J: TRBJ2-1
size: .
V: TRBV4-2
D: TRBD2

DNA: TGTGCCAGCAGCCAAATAGGGGGAAAATATACGCAGTATTTT
CDR3: CASSQIGGKYTQYF
J: TRBJ2-3
size: .
V: TRBV7-3
D: .

DNA: TGTGCCAGCAGTCGTGACGGGAACTATGGCTACACCTTC
CDR3: CASSRDGNYGYTF
J: TRBJ1-2
size: .
V: TRBV6-5
D: .

DNA: TGTGCCAGCAGTTACTCGTTCCAAAATAATGAAAAACTGTTTTTT
CDR3: CASSYSFQNNEKLFF
J: TRBJ1-4
size: few
V: TRBV6-5
D: .

DNA: TGTGCCAGCAGTGAAGGCCTGGACAGTGGCTACACCTTC
CDR3: CASSEGLDSGYTF
J: TRBJ1-2
size: .
V: TRBV6-1
D: .

DNA: TGTGCCAGCAGCGCAGGGGACGTGAACACTGAAGCTTTCTTT
CDR3: CASSAGDVNTEAFF
J: TRBJ1-1
size: .
V: TRBV28
D: .

DNA: TGTGCCAGCAGCCGTAGCGGGGCCAGGGATACGCAGTATTTT
CDR3: CASSRSGARDTQYF
J: TRBJ2-3
size: .
V: TRBV7-9
D: TRBD2

DNA: TGTGCCTGGAGTGTAACTGGGGCTAATGAGCAGTTCTTC
CDR3: CAWSVTGANEQFF
J: TRBJ2-1
size: .
V: TRBV30
D: .

DNA: TGTGCCAGCACCCTGCGGGGGGCCATGGGTCAGCCCCAGCATTTT
CDR3: CASTLRGAMGQPQHF
J: TRBJ1-5
size: .
V: TRBV28
D: .

DNA: TGTGCCAGCAGGAGCGGGGGGGCTACTACCGGGGAGCTGTTTTTT
CDR3: CASRSGGATTGELFF
J: TRBJ2-2
size: .
V: TRBV6-5
D: TRBD2

DNA: TGCGCCAGCAGTCAATCGGCAGGGATGCCCAAAAACATTCAGTACTTC
CDR3: CASSQSAGMPKNIQYF
J: TRBJ2-4
size: .
V: TRBV23-1
D: .

DNA: TGTGCCAGCTCACCAGCTAGCGGGGGGCTCCAAGAGACCCAGTACTTC
CDR3: CASSPASGGLQETQYF
J: TRBJ2-5
size: .
V: TRBV18
D: TRBD2

DNA: TGTGCCAGCAGTCCGGACACACCTAACTATGGCTACACCTTC
CDR3: CASSPDTPNYGYTF
J: TRBJ1-2
size: few
V: TRBV9
D: .

DNA: TGTGCCAGCAGCTCGACAGGGGGCGCCGGCACTGAAGCTTTCTTT
CDR3: CASSSTGGAGTEAFF
J: TRBJ1-1
size: .
V: TRBV7-3
D: TRBD1

DNA: TGTGCCAGCTATTCGGTCCAGCCCCAGCATTTT
CDR3: CASYSVQPQHF
J: TRBJ1-5
size: .
V: TRBV28
D: .

DNA: TGTGCCAGTAGTATCGGCGGGAATCAGCCCCAGCATTTT
CDR3: CASSIGGNQPQHF
J: TRBJ1-5
size: .
V: TRBV19
D: .

DNA: TGTGCCACCAGCAAACTACTGTCGGGACAGAACTATGGCTACACCTTC
CDR3: CATSKLLSGQNYGYTF
J: TRBJ1-2
size: .
V: TRBV15
D: TRBD1

DNA: TGTGCCAGCAGCCGTAACATGGGACAATCCCCAGGGCCCCAGCATTTT
CDR3: CASSRNMGQSPGPQHF
J: TRBJ1-5
size: .
V: TRBV28
D: .